The 27 T cell receptor beta chains listed next were all sequenced from one sample in a study of blood T cell repertoires in COVID-19. Sequenced by immunoSEQ multiplex PCR; TCRdb stores in-frame clones only, minus some. The table has about 34,000 clones, 81% seen once. Sequenced input: peripheral blood. The receptors derive from a man aged 65 to 85 with COVID-19, enrolled during active disease.

This clone was counted a single time. V is TRBV28 and J is TRBJ2-3, with 11 bases matching TRBD2. The CDR3 covers 16 residues. The V gene's germline CDR1 is MDHEN and CDR2 SYDVKM. After removal of 2 bases from V and 2 bases from J, the junction contained 3 bases not matched to a gene. The CDR3 coding sequence is TGTGCCAGCAGTTTAGTAGCGGGAGGGTTCACAGATACGCAGTATTTT. Residues: CASSLVAGGFTDTQYF. Complete variable domain (other parts from reference TRBV28 and TRBJ2-3): DVKVTQSSRYLVKRTGEKVFLECVQDMDHENMFWYRQDPGLGLRLIYFSYDVKMKEKGDIPEGYSVSREKKERFSLILESASTNQTSMYLCASSLVAGGFTDTQYFGPGTRLTVL.

The chain links TRBV2 to TRBJ1-5; D is uncertain. This CDR3 region has 13 residues. V shed 10 bases and J shed 7 bases, with 17 bases lying between them. The germline V gene has CDR1 SNHLY and CDR2 FYNNEI. CDR3 residues: CATQLEGTQPQHF. As DNA, the CDR3 is TGTGCCACCCAACTGGAGGGCACCCAGCCCCAGCATTTT.

The V and J genes are TRBV5-1 and TRBJ2-1; D perhaps matches TRBD2 (6 bases). Trimming took 7 bases from V and 6 from J, leaving 14 bases between them. The germline gives CDR1 SGHRS, CDR2 YFSETQ. The CDR3 spans 13 residues. The CDR3 DNA sequence: TGCGCCAGCCTCCCCCCAGCGGGCAATGAGCAGTTCTTC. Protein product: CASLPPAGNEQFF. Variable domain in full (rest from reference TRBV5-1 and TRBJ2-1): KAGVTQTPRYLIKTRGQQVTLSCSPISGHRSVSWYQQTPGQGLQFLFEYFSETQRNKGNFPGRFSGRQFSNSRSEMNVSTLELGDSALYLCASLPPAGNEQFFGPGTRLTVL.

This chain links TRBV19 with TRBJ1-4; TRBD1 matches at 9 bases. CDR3 length equals 16 residues. Per germline, CDR1 LNHDA and CDR2 SQIVND (reference sequence). Losses at the gene ends were 5 bases for V and 7 bases for J; bases not matched to a gene: 11. CDR3: CASSRLQGAQSEKLFF. The CDR3, as DNA: TGTGCCAGTAGTCGACTACAGGGGGCGCAGAGTGAAAAACTGTTTTTT.

CDR3 residues: CASSGTPGLGQFF. Written as DNA, the CDR3 is TGTGCCAGCAGCGGGACACCCGGTTTGGGGCAGTTCTTC. This chain uses TRBV9 with TRBJ2-1, with D tentatively TRBD1 (5 bases). Germline CDR1 is SGDLS and CDR2 is YYNGEE. The length of the CDR3 is 13 residues. Trimming pared 3 bases from V and 12 bases from J, leaving 16 bases between.

The V call is TRBV6-5, the J call TRBJ2-2; unclear D gene. This CDR3 contains 15 residues. Trimming took off 5 bases at V and 1 base at J, with 11 bases between the two ends. Per the germline V gene, CDR1 is MNHEY and CDR2 is SVGAGI. In nucleotides, the CDR3 is TGTGCCAGCAGTCAGTTGGGCCTGAACACCGGGGAGCTGTTTTTT. This codes for CASSQLGLNTGELFF.

This chain connects TRBV19 to TRBJ2-3, with D possibly being TRBD1 (6 bases). V dropped 8 bases and J dropped 3 bases, with 15 bases sitting between them. The CDR3 is made up of 14 amino acids. Germline CDR1 is LNHDA and CDR2 is SQIVND (reference sequence). The CDR3 DNA sequence: TGTGCCAGTGCCAATCAGGGGTTGACAGATACGCAGTATTTT. This codes for CASANQGLTDTQYF.

This clone was recorded only once. This chain connects TRBV6-6 to TRBJ2-7, with 10 bases lining up with TRBD1. The CDR3 extends over 14 amino acids. V gave up 6 bases and J gave up 5 bases; unmatched junction bases: 7. The germline CDR1 and CDR2 sequences are MNHNY and SVGAGI (reference sequence). The CDR3 DNA reads TGTGCCAGCAGGCGGGCGGGGACAGGGGACGAGCAGTACTTC. This gives the protein CASRRAGTGDEQYF.

The chain links TRBV25-1 to TRBJ2-1; 8 nucleotides agree with TRBD2. Germline V gene data show CDR1 as MGHDK and CDR2 as SYGVNS. CDR3 length equals 18 residues. V was clipped by 8 bases and J by 8 bases; unmatched bases: 23. The CDR3 protein is CASGGVRVTSGRSDEQFF. The CDR3 DNA reads TGTGCCAGCGGGGGGGTAAGGGTCACTAGCGGTAGATCGGATGAGCAGTTCTTC.

The rearrangement uses TRBV5-1 and TRBJ2-7, with 10 bases lining up with TRBD1. Losses at the gene ends were 7 bases for V and 1 base for J; bases not matched to a gene: 11. There are 16 residues in the CDR3. In germline, CDR1 is SGHRS, CDR2 YFSETQ. The CDR3 nucleotides are TGCGCCAGCGCGTTACTGGGGACAGGGGCTTCCTACGAGCAGTACTTC. Its protein is CASALLGTGASYEQYF.

The gene calls are TRBV29-1 and TRBJ1-5, with 8 bases matching TRBD1. The CDR3 contains 15 residues. V was pared by 4 bases and J by 2 bases, with 7 bases of the junction left unmatched. CDR1 is SQVTM, CDR2 ANQGSEA, per germline. The chain's CDR3 is CSVGDRLFGNQPQHF. CDR3 DNA sequence: TGCAGCGTTGGGGACAGGCTCTTCGGCAATCAGCCCCAGCATTTT.

The chain recombines TRBV5-6 with TRBJ2-3; 10 nucleotides match TRBD2. The CDR3 loop spans 15 amino acids. Germline V gene lookup returns CDR1 SGHDT and CDR2 YYEEEE. Trimming removed 1 base from V and 5 bases from J; junction bases left unmatched: 4. The CDR3 here is CASSLSGRAEDTQYF. The CDR3 nucleotides read TGTGCCAGCAGCTTGAGCGGGAGGGCCGAAGATACGCAGTATTTT.

J is TRBJ2-2 and V is TRBV19; D is undetermined. Trimming shortened V by 8 bases and J by 3 bases, and 13 bases separated the two germline ends. Looked up from germline, CDR1 is LNHDA and CDR2 is SQIVND (reference sequence). This CDR3 has 14 residues. CDR3 sequence: CASQLRKHTGELFF. For the CDR3, the DNA is TGTGCCAGTCAGCTGAGGAAACACACCGGGGAGCTGTTTTTT.

V and J are TRBV24-1 and TRBJ2-1; D is undetermined. The V end was cut by 4 bases, the J end by 3 bases, with 12 bases between. CDR1 is KGHDR and CDR2 is SFDVKD in the germline V gene. This CDR3 spans 15 amino acids. This chain's CDR3 is CATSDEVRGYNEQFF. The DNA of the CDR3 is TGTGCCACCAGTGACGAGGTTAGAGGCTACAATGAGCAGTTCTTC.

J is TRBJ1-1 and V is TRBV6-2 or TRBV6-3; no firm D call. The CDR3 extends over 13 amino acids. Germline CDR1 MNHEY, CDR2 SVGEGT. The V and J ends lost 5 bases and 1 base respectively, with 8 bases between them. Here the CDR3 reads CASSDHRNTEAFF. CDR3 bases: TGTGCCAGCAGTGATCATAGGAACACTGAAGCTTTCTTT.

The chain uses TRBV14 and TRBJ1-3; 7 bases align to TRBD1. V trimming: 7 bases; J trimming: 0 bases; junction bases outside the gene matches: 6. The length of the CDR3 is 15 residues. Per germline, CDR1 SGHDN and CDR2 FVKESK. The CDR3 loop is CASTPGQISGNTIYF. DNA for the CDR3: TGTGCCAGCACCCCGGGACAGATCTCTGGAAACACCATATATTTT.

This clone showed up just once. The rearrangement links TRBV7-9 to TRBJ2-7; a weak D match, TRBD2 (6 bases). The CDR3 extends over 13 amino acids. Trimming removed 5 bases from V and 6 bases from J, with 14 bases in between. CDR1 is SEHNR, CDR2 FQNEAQ, per germline (reference sequence). CDR3 protein: CASSLGGPGEQYF. Written as DNA, the CDR3 is TGTGCCAGCAGCCTCGGGGGACCGGGCGAGCAGTACTTC.

The CDR3: CASSFMSSGASYNEQFF. The CDR3 nucleotides are TGTGCCAGCAGTTTCATGTCTAGCGGAGCTTCCTACAATGAGCAGTTCTTC. The rearrangement uses TRBV28 and TRBJ2-1; TRBD2 aligns across 7 bases. The length of the CDR3 is 17 residues. Germline V gene sequence: CDR1 MDHEN, CDR2 SYDVKM. The junction had 9 bases not matched to a gene; V was cut back by 3 bases and J by 1 base.

The chain links TRBV6-5 to TRBJ1-2; D gene uncertain. Per germline, CDR1 MNHEY and CDR2 SVGAGI. This CDR3 has 12 residues. The V gene lost 3 bases and the J gene lost 5 bases, with 7 bases spanning the gap. Written as DNA, the CDR3 is TGTGCCAGCAGTTATCGAGGGTATGGCTACACCTTC. This gives the protein CASSYRGYGYTF.

The sample holds a few counts of this clone. V is TRBV27 and J is TRBJ2-2; 7 bases match TRBD2. Trimming cost V 1 base and J 5 bases; bases outside gene matches: 4. In germline, CDR1 is MNHEY, CDR2 SMNVEV (reference sequence). CDR3 length equals 15 residues. In DNA, the CDR3 is TGTGCCAGCAGTTTATGGACTAGGGGTACCGGGGAGCTGTTTTTT. Its protein is CASSLWTRGTGELFF.

This clone was seen once. The rearrangement joins TRBV10-3 to TRBJ1-3; the match to TRBD1 covers 7 bases. This CDR3 is 17 amino acids long. V was pared by 0 bases and J by 2 bases, with 7 bases of the junction left unmatched. Per germline, CDR1 ENHRY and CDR2 SYGVKD. This CDR3 reads CAISESNNRGAGNTIYF. As DNA, the CDR3 is TGTGCCATCAGTGAGTCTAATAACAGGGGCGCTGGAAACACCATATATTTT.

A remark on this clone: The sample holds other DNA sequences that translate to the same CDR3. The V gene is TRBV28, the J gene TRBJ1-2; D remains unclear. This CDR3 region has 13 residues. V was cut by 6 bases and J by 2 bases, with 10 bases left in between. CDR1 and CDR2 (germline): MDHEN, SYDVKM. The CDR3 is CASSFRVNYGYTF. Here the CDR3 DNA reads TGTGCCAGCAGCTTCCGGGTCAACTATGGCTACACCTTC.

The chain's CDR3 is CASRSTGRAFF. The CDR3, as DNA: TGTGCCAGCAGGTCGACAGGGAGGGCTTTCTTT. V and J are TRBV6-6 and TRBJ1-1; TRBD1 matches 7 bases. The CDR3 consists of 11 residues. V lost 6 bases, J lost 11 bases, and 6 bases stayed unmatched. CDR1 MNHNY and CDR2 SVGAGI come from the germline V gene (reference sequence).

This chain links TRBV4-1 with TRBJ1-2; 8 nucleotides match TRBD1. In germline, CDR1 is MGHRA, CDR2 YSYEKL. The CDR3 runs to 16 residues. V lost 6 bases to trimming and J lost 5 bases; unmatched junction nucleotides: 14. CDR3 residues: CASRADLTTGEYGYTF. The CDR3, as DNA: TGCGCCAGCAGGGCCGATTTAACGACAGGGGAATATGGCTACACCTTC.

V gene TRBV7-8 combines with J gene TRBJ1-5; 11 nucleotides agree with TRBD1. There are 15 residues in the CDR3. The ends lost 5 bases at V and 7 bases at J; junction bases unmatched: 7. Germline CDR1 reads SGHVS; CDR2 reads FQNEAQ. The CDR3 DNA sequence: TGTGCCAGCAGCCCCGGGACAGGGGGGGACCAGCCCCAGCATTTT. Its protein product is CASSPGTGGDQPQHF.

The rearrangement joins TRBV7-3 to TRBJ1-3, with a possible D match to TRBD1 (6 bases). The CDR3 consists of 14 residues. V lost 5 bases, J lost 1 base, and 9 bases lay in between. The germline V gene encodes CDR1 SGHTA and CDR2 FQGTGA. Here the CDR3 DNA reads TGTGCCAGCAGCGCGACAGGTTCTGGAAACACCATATATTTT. Translating gives CASSATGSGNTIYF.

This chain uses TRBV9 with TRBJ2-2; 10 positions match TRBD2. Unmatched junction bases numbered 8, after V lost 0 bases and J lost 6 bases. The CDR3 is 17 amino acids. Germline-derived CDR1 and CDR2 are SGDLS and YYNGEE. Here the CDR3 reads CASSVGAGGAKSGELFF. CDR3 in DNA: TGTGCCAGCAGCGTAGGAGCGGGAGGGGCTAAGTCCGGGGAGCTGTTTTTT.